These 25 T cell receptor beta chains were sequenced from one sample in a study of shared clonotypes between healthy human individuals. Profiling relied on immunoSEQ multiplex PCR, and the TCRdb table lists in-frame clones only, not all of them. The data contain 2 million to 3 million clones, 90% to 95% of them singletons. The material sequenced was naive CD4+ T cells from PBMCs. Subset in this sample: CD45RA+ positively selected. Receptors were obtained from a man aged 18-30 years in good health. Some clones in this sample may be carry-over from other donors' samples.

This clone was recorded once. The V and J genes are TRBV27 and TRBJ2-7; 11 nucleotides align to TRBD1. Germline lookup yields CDR1 MNHEY and CDR2 SMNVEV (reference sequence). V shed 6 bases, J shed 12 bases, and the junction held 10 bases outside the gene matches. This CDR3 spans 13 amino acids. CDR3 amino acids: CASSPGQGASSYF. CDR3 DNA sequence: TGTGCCAGCAGCCCCGGACAGGGGGCCTCTTCGTACTTC.

The CDR3: CASSQGYTRTPNTEAFF. The CDR3 DNA sequence: TGCGCCAGCAGCCAAGGATATACCCGGACACCAAACACTGAAGCTTTCTTT. This chain connects TRBV4-1 to TRBJ1-1; TRBD1 is a possible D gene (5 bases). V shed 1 base and J shed 2 bases, with 17 bases lying between them. The CDR3 has 17 residues. CDR1 MGHRA and CDR2 YSYEKL come from the germline V gene.

This clone occurred once. The chain employs TRBV27 and TRBJ1-5, with D perhaps matching TRBD1 (6 bases). Germline loops: CDR1 MNHEY, CDR2 SMNVEV (reference sequence). The CDR3 runs to 12 residues. Trimming removed 3 bases at V and 10 bases at J, with 10 bases between. The CDR3 region is CASSFRGSPQHF. CDR3 nucleotides: TGTGCCAGCAGTTTCAGGGGATCTCCCCAGCATTTT.

The chain couples TRBV5-4 to TRBJ2-7; tentatively, D is TRBD1 or TRBD2 (5 bases each). V was cut by 3 bases and J by 0 bases, with 13 bases left in between. In germline, CDR1 is SGHNT, CDR2 YYREEE (reference sequence). There are 15 residues in the CDR3. The DNA of the CDR3 is TGTGCCAGCAGCTGGGGACCGGAGAGCTCCTACGAGCAGTACTTC. Protein product: CASSWGPESSYEQYF.

Concerning this clone itself: Other DNA sequences in this specimen translate into the identical CDR3. The chain recombines TRBV28 with TRBJ2-7, with a weak D call TRBD1 (5 bases). The germline V and J ends were trimmed by 2 bases and 4 bases, with 9 bases remaining between them. CDR3 length: 13 residues. Germline V gene sequence: CDR1 MDHEN, CDR2 SYDVKM. The CDR3, as DNA: TGTGCCAGCAGTTTAACAGGACCGTACGAGCAGTACTTC. Translation gives CASSLTGPYEQYF.

The chain recombines TRBV7-2 with TRBJ2-7, with a possible D match to TRBD1 (6 bases). Between the trimmed V and J ends, which lost 4 bases and 3 bases, there was a span of 10 bases. Germline lookup yields CDR1 SGHTA and CDR2 FQGNSA. This CDR3 is built from 13 residues. CDR3 loop: CASSSTGIYEQYF. In DNA form, the CDR3 reads TGTGCCAGCAGCTCGACAGGAATCTACGAGCAGTACTTC.

Concerning this clone itself: The sample contains more than one DNA sequence encoding this CDR3. The V and J genes are TRBV5-1 and TRBJ2-1, with TRBD2 as a possible D gene (6 bases). The V and J ends lost 0 bases and 0 bases respectively, with 10 bases between them. Germline assignment: CDR1 SGHRS and CDR2 YFSETQ. This CDR3 is built from 16 residues. The CDR3 DNA is TGCGCCAGCAGCTTGGATCCCGGGAGCTCCTACAATGAGCAGTTCTTC. The encoded protein is CASSLDPGSSYNEQFF.

The gene calls are TRBV5-4 and TRBJ2-5; maybe TRBD2 (6 bases). The V end was cut by 5 bases, the J end by 2 bases, with 13 bases between. The CDR3 is 14 residues long. Germline V gene sequence: CDR1 SGHNT, CDR2 YYREEE (reference sequence). The CDR3 DNA reads TGTGCCAGCAGTCCTAGTGGGGGGCAAGAGACCCAGTACTTC. Translated: CASSPSGGQETQYF.

V gene TRBV10-3 combines with J gene TRBJ1-1; 12 nucleotides line up with TRBD1. CDR1 and CDR2 (germline): ENHRY, SYGVKD. V gave up 6 bases and J gave up 0 bases; unmatched junction bases: 14. The CDR3 consists of 19 residues. CDR3 region: CAISQMGQGATNVNTEAFF. The CDR3 DNA sequence: TGTGCCATCAGCCAAATGGGACAGGGGGCAACGAATGTGAACACTGAAGCTTTCTTT.

CDR3 in amino acids: CASSLKGRVYEQYF. DNA for the CDR3: TGTGCCAGCAGTTTAAAAGGACGGGTCTACGAGCAGTACTTC. V gene TRBV28 combines with J gene TRBJ2-7; D gene uncertain. Between the trimmed V and J ends, which lost 2 bases and 3 bases, there was a span of 11 bases. The CDR3 length is 14 residues. The germline gives CDR1 MDHEN, CDR2 SYDVKM.

V and J are TRBV29-1 and TRBJ2-5; TRBD2 agrees at 8 bases. The germline CDR1 and CDR2 sequences are SQVTM and ANQGSEA. With 7 bases clipped from V and 5 bases from J, the junction kept 3 bases outside the gene matches. CDR3 size: 11 residues. The CDR3 coding sequence is TGCAGCGGGGGACTAGAGGAGACCCAGTACTTC. This translates into CSGGLEETQYF.

The genes are TRBV20-1 and TRBJ2-1; unclear D gene. This CDR3 comprises 11 residues. Germline loops: CDR1 DFQATT, CDR2 SNEGSKA (reference sequence). V was trimmed by 4 bases and J by 6 bases, leaving 7 bases between them. The CDR3 region has the DNA TGCAGTGCTACGGCCGCCAATGAGCAGTTCTTC. Its protein product is CSATAANEQFF.

The chain combines TRBV5-1 with TRBJ2-1; TRBD2 matches at 13 bases. The trim removed 6 bases at V and 0 bases at J, leaving 9 bases unmatched. From germline, CDR1 is SGHRS and CDR2 YFSETQ. This CDR3 has 18 amino acids. CDR3 amino acids: CASNGLGLAGNSYNEQFF. The CDR3, as DNA: TGCGCCAGCAATGGATTGGGACTAGCGGGGAACTCCTACAATGAGCAGTTCTTC.

V and J are TRBV20-1 and TRBJ2-7; D unclear. Trimming stripped 7 bases from V and 3 bases from J, with 10 bases between. In germline, CDR1 is DFQATT, CDR2 SNEGSKA (reference sequence). The CDR3 is made up of 11 amino acids. The CDR3 sequence is CSGRRDYEQYF. CDR3 DNA sequence: TGCAGTGGGCGAAGGGACTACGAGCAGTACTTC.

This clone has just a few counts. The chain has TRBV7-6 and TRBJ2-3; D is unclear. The germline V gene encodes CDR1 SGHVS and CDR2 FNYEAQ. V dropped 1 base and J dropped 2 bases, with 1 base sitting between them. This CDR3 has 12 residues. CDR3 residues: CASSLDTDTQYF. Here the CDR3 DNA reads TGTGCCAGCAGCTTAGACACAGATACGCAGTATTTT.

The chain couples TRBV18 to TRBJ1-4; no clear D gene. This CDR3 is built from 15 residues. In germline, CDR1 is KGHSH, CDR2 LQKENI. With 0 bases removed from V and 5 bases from J, the gap between germline ends came to 10 bases. The CDR3 region is CASSPPSEDNEKLFF. The CDR3 coding sequence is TGTGCCAGCTCACCACCGAGTGAGGACAATGAAAAACTGTTTTTT. The full variable domain, its missing parts supplied by reference TRBV18 and TRBJ1-4, is NAGVMQNPRHLVRRRGQEARLRCSPMKGHSHVYWYRQLPEEGLKFMVYLQKENIIDESGMPKERFSAEFPKEGPSILRIQQVVRGDSAAYFCASSPPSEDNEKLFFGSGTQLSVL.

This clone appeared a few times. The same CDR3 arises from other DNA sequences in this sample as well. The chain links TRBV19 to TRBJ1-3, with D unresolved. This CDR3 has 12 amino acids. The germline V and J ends were trimmed by 5 bases and 4 bases, with 6 bases remaining between them. CDR1 is LNHDA, CDR2 SQIVND, per germline (reference sequence). The CDR3 reads CASSPSGNTIYF. CDR3 coding DNA: TGTGCCAGTAGTCCATCGGGAAACACCATATATTTT. Full variable domain (rest looked up from reference TRBV19 and TRBJ1-3): DGGITQSPKYLFRKEGQNVTLSCEQNLNHDAMYWYRQDPGQGLRLIYYSQIVNDFQKGDIAEGYSVSREKKESFPLTVTSAQKNPTAFYLCASSPSGNTIYFGEGSWLTVV.

This clone showed up just once. The chain employs TRBV2 and TRBJ2-3; possible D gene TRBD2, 7 bases. The germline V and J ends were trimmed by 6 bases and 2 bases, with 12 bases remaining between them. The CDR3 totals 14 residues. Germline V CDR1 and CDR2: SNHLY, FYNNEI. The CDR3 DNA reads as TGTGCCAGCAGGGGGGGGCTCCTCACAGATACGCAGTATTTT. Its translation is CASRGGLLTDTQYF.

With respect to this clone: The sample has other DNA sequences that encode this CDR3 too. This sequence joins TRBV5-1 and TRBJ2-5; no clear D gene. The CDR3 consists of 12 residues. Germline-derived CDR1 and CDR2 are SGHRS and YFSETQ. V lost 4 bases and J 1 base, leaving 5 bases between the germline ends. The CDR3: CASSLLQETQYF. The CDR3 DNA follows: TGCGCCAGCAGCCTTCTCCAAGAGACCCAGTACTTC. The entire variable domain, with the rest obtained from reference TRBV5-1 and TRBJ2-5, is as follows: KAGVTQTPRYLIKTRGQQVTLSCSPISGHRSVSWYQQTPGQGLQFLFEYFSETQRNKGNFPGRFSGRQFSNSRSEMNVSTLELGDSALYLCASSLLQETQYFGPGTRLLVL.

The chain joins TRBV19 to TRBJ1-1; maybe TRBD1 (5 bases). V lost 3 bases and J 2 bases, leaving 19 bases between the germline ends. Germline V CDR1 and CDR2: LNHDA, SQIVND (reference sequence). The CDR3 consists of 17 residues. DNA for the CDR3: TGTGCCAGTAGTATCCTCGCGGGACGAGAACCTAACACTGAAGCTTTCTTT. The encoded protein is CASSILAGREPNTEAFF.

This rearrangement joins TRBV6-5 to TRBJ2-1; 8 bases map to TRBD1. The V and J ends lost 6 bases and 3 bases, in that order; junction bases with no gene match: 7. CDR3 length: 15 residues. From germline, CDR1 is MNHEY and CDR2 SVGAGI. DNA of the CDR3: TGTGCCAGCAGCCCGACAGGGGTTTTCTACAATGAGCAGTTCTTC. This encodes CASSPTGVFYNEQFF.

V gene TRBV5-1 combines with J gene TRBJ1-4, with TRBD1 identical over 8 bases. The J segment lost 8 bases and the V segment lost 4 bases, leaving 7 bases of the junction unmatched. Germline CDR1 SGHRS, CDR2 YFSETQ. The CDR3 extends over 14 amino acids. The CDR3 bases are TGCGCCAGCAGCGCAGGACAGGGTAGGGAAAAACTGTTTTTT. It yields the protein CASSAGQGREKLFF.

The chain employs TRBV7-8 and TRBJ1-6; 11 bases are a match to TRBD1. Per the germline V gene, CDR1 is SGHVS and CDR2 is FQNEAQ. V shed 0 bases and J 8 bases; nucleotides not matched to a gene: 6. The CDR3 length is 17 residues. CDR3 DNA: TGTGCCAGCAGCTTAGCGTCTTGGACAGGGGGCTATTCACCCCTCCACTTT. It translates to CASSLASWTGGYSPLHF.

The count of this clone is one. The chain carries TRBV7-3 and TRBJ2-1; 9 nucleotides match TRBD2. V was pared by 5 bases and J by 8 bases, with 10 bases of the junction left unmatched. Per the germline V gene, CDR1 is SGHTA and CDR2 is FQGTGA. The CDR3 has 15 residues. The CDR3 DNA is TGTGCCAGCAGCCCCGGCGGGAGGGCCGGGGATGAGCAGTTCTTC. Translated: CASSPGGRAGDEQFF. Filled out from reference TRBV7-3 and TRBJ2-1, the complete variable domain reads GAGVSQTPSNKVTEKGKYVELRCDPISGHTALYWYRQSLGQGPEFLIYFQGTGAADDSGLPNDRFFAVRPEGSVSTLKIQRTERGDSAVYLCASSPGGRAGDEQFFGPGTRLTVL.

This chain connects TRBV28 to TRBJ1-6, with a possible D match to TRBD1 (5 bases). The V gene lost 3 bases and the J gene lost 17 bases, with 14 bases spanning the gap. The CDR3 contains 12 residues. Germline V CDR1 and CDR2: MDHEN, SYDVKM. The CDR3 protein is CASSFGRGFFHF. The CDR3, as DNA: TGTGCCAGCAGTTTTGGTAGGGGATTTTTCCACTTT.